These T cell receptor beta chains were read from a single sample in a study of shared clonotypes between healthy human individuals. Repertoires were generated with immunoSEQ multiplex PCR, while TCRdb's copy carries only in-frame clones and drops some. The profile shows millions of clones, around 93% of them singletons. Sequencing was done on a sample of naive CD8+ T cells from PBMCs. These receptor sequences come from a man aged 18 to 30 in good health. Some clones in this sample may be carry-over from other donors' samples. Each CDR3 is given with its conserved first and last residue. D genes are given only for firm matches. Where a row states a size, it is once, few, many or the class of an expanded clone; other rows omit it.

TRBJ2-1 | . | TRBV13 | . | TGTGCCAGCAGCCCCCGTAGGCAGGGGATTTTCGAGCAGTTCTTC | CASSPRRQGIFEQFF
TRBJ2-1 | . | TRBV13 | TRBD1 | TGTGCCAGCAGCTTACAGGGGGTCAATGAGCAGTTCTTC | CASSLQGVNEQFF
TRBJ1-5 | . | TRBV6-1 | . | TGTGCCAGCAGTGACAGATACGTTGAGCCCCAGCATTTT | CASSDRYVEPQHF
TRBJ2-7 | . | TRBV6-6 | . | TGTGCCAGCAGTTACGGGACTTCCTACGAGCAGTACTTC | CASSYGTSYEQYF
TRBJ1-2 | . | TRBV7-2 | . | TGTGCCAGCAGCTTAGATTTAGGGGGATCTGATGGCTACACCTTC | CASSLDLGGSDGYTF
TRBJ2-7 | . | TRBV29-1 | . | TGCAGCGTTGTCCCAGCTCAAATCCCAACCTACGAGCAGTACTTC | CSVVPAQIPTYEQYF
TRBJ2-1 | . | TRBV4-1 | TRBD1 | TGCGCCAGCAGCCAACCCGGGACAGGGAGCAATGAGCAGTTCTTC | CASSQPGTGSNEQFF
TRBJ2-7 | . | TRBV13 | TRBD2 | TGTGCCAGCAGCATGGGGACTAGCGGGAGGTTCTACGAGCAGTACTTC | CASSMGTSGRFYEQYF
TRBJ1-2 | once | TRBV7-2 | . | TGTGCCAGCAGCTTATGGGAGGGAAAGGACTATGGCTACACCTTC | CASSLWEGKDYGYTF
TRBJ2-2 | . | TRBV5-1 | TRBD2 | TGCGCCAGCAGCTCCGATGGACTAGCGGGAGTAGGGGAGCTGTTTTTT | CASSSDGLAGVGELFF
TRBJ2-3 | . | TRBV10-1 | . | TGCGCCAGCAGTGGTAACACCCTCACAGATACGCAGTATTTT | CASSGNTLTDTQYF
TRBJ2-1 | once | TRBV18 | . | TGTGCCAGCTCCCGGGAGACAGGGACCTACTACAATGAGCAGTTCTTC | CASSRETGTYYNEQFF
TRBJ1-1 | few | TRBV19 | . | TGTGCCAGCAGACAGGAGAACACTGAAGCTTTCTTT | CASRQENTEAFF
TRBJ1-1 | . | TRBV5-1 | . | TGCGCCAGCAGAGAGACGAACACTGAAGCTTTCTTT | CASRETNTEAFF
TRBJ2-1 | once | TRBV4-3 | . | TGCGCCAGCAGCCAATTCGGTGGGGGATACAATGAGCAGTTCTTC | CASSQFGGGYNEQFF
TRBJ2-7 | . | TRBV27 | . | TGTGCCAGCAGCCTAAACAGAGAAGAGGCCTACGAGCAGTACTTC | CASSLNREEAYEQYF
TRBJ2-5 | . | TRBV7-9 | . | TGTGCCAGCAGCTCCGGGACCCAAGAGACCCAGTACTTC | CASSSGTQETQYF
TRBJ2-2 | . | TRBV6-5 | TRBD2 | TGTGCCAGCAGTTACATCGGCGGGAGTGTCGGGGAGCTGTTTTTT | CASSYIGGSVGELFF
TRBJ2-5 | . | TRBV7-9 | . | TGTGCCAGCAGCTTGATAAACAGGGAAGAGACCCAGTACTTC | CASSLINREETQYF
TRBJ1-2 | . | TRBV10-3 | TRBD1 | TGTGCCATCGCGGAGGGGAACAGGGGAGATTACTATGGCTACACCTTC | CAIAEGNRGDYYGYTF
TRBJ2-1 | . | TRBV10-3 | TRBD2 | TGTGCCATCAGGGGACTAGCGGGAGAGGGGGATGAGCAGTTCTTC | CAIRGLAGEGDEQFF
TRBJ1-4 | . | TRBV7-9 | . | TGTGCCAGCAGCGACGCGGCGGCAACAACTAATGAAAAACTGTTTTTT | CASSDAAATTNEKLFF
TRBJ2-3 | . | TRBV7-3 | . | TGTGCCAGCAGCTGGGCCGGGAATGCAGATACGCAGTATTTT | CASSWAGNADTQYF
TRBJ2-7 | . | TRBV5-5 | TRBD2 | TGTGCCAGCAGCCCCATTCGGACTAGCGGGAGCCACGAGCAGTACTTC | CASSPIRTSGSHEQYF
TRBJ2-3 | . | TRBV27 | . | TGTGCCAGCAGTCCGAACACAGATACGCAGTATTTT | CASSPNTDTQYF
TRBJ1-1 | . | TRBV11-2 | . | TGTGCCAGCAGCTTAGAAGGGGGTTGGACTGAAGCTTTCTTT | CASSLEGGWTEAFF
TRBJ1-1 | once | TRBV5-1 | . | TGCGCCAGCAGCTTGTTCGGATTTCAGGCTACGGTGAACACTGAAGCTTTCTTT | CASSLFGFQATVNTEAFF
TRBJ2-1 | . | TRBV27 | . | TGTGCCAGCAGTTTTACCAGGACGGGCAATGAGCAGTTCTTC | CASSFTRTGNEQFF
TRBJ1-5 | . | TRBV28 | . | TGTGCCAGCAGTGATGAAGAAGTTAGCAATCAGCCCCAGCATTTT | CASSDEEVSNQPQHF
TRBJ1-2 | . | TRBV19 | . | TGTGCCAGTAAAAGGAGTAGAGAGGGCTACACCTTC | CASKRSREGYTF
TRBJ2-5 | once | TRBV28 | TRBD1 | TGTGCCAGCAGTCCGATTCGGGACAGGCAAGAGACCCAGTACTTC | CASSPIRDRQETQYF
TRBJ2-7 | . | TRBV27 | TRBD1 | TGTGCCAGCAGACGGACAGGGGCGATCTACGAGCAGTACTTC | CASRRTGAIYEQYF
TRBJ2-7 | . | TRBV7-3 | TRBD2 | TGTGCCAGCAGCTTAGAGCTAGCGGGAGACGACTACGAGCAGTACTTC | CASSLELAGDDYEQYF
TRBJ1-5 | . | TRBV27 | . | TGTGCCAGCAGTTTACTTCCAAGGGGTCAGCCCCAGCATTTT | CASSLLPRGQPQHF
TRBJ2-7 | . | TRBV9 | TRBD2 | TGTGCCAGCAGCCCAGGACGGGGGGCCTACGAGCAGTACTTC | CASSPGRGAYEQYF
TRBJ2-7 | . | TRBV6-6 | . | TGTGCCAGCAGTTACTCGACTAATTTCTACGAGCAGTACTTC | CASSYSTNFYEQYF
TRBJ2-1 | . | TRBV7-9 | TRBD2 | TGTGCCAGCAGTGATAGGGGACTAGCGGGAGGGAATGAGCAGTTCTTC | CASSDRGLAGGNEQFF
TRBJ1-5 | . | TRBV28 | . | TGTGCCAGCAGTCCCACGGAGGGAAGCAATCAGCCCCAGCATTTT | CASSPTEGSNQPQHF
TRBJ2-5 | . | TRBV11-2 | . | TGTGCCAGCAGCTTAGGGCTCGGGGACTGCCACTACTTC | CASSLGLGDCHYF
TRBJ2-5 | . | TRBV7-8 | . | TGTGCCAGCAGCCCGAGGACAGTGGCGCAAGAGACCCAGTACTTC | CASSPRTVAQETQYF
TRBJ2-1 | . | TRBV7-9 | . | TGTGCCAGCAGCCCCCTCGAGGGATGGGATGAGCAGTTCTTC | CASSPLEGWDEQFF
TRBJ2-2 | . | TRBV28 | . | TGTGCCAGCAGTTCCTACGACGCCGGGGAGCTGTTTTTT | CASSSYDAGELFF
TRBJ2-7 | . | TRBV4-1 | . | TGCGCCAGCAGCCAAGGTCAGGGGAGAGGGGCCTACGAGCAGTACTTC | CASSQGQGRGAYEQYF
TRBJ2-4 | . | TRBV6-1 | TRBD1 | TGTGCCAGCAGTGAATGGGAGGACAGGGGGACCAAAAACATTCAGTACTTC | CASSEWEDRGTKNIQYF
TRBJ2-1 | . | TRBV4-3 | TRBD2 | TGCGCCAGCAGCCCTACGTCACGGGTACTAGCGACAGATGAGCAGTTCTTC | CASSPTSRVLATDEQFF
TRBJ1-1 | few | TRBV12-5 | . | TGTGCTAGTGGGAACACGGGCACTGAAGCTTTCTTT | CASGNTGTEAFF
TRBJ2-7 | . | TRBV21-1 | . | TGTGCCAGCAGCATAGTAATTCGCCGACAGGAGGTCCTCGAGCAGTACTTC | CASSIVIRRQEVLEQYF
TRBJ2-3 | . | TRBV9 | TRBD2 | TGTGCCAGCAGCGTAGTCGAACTAGCGGAAGGAGATACGCAGTATTTT | CASSVVELAEGDTQYF